Each of the 17 T cell receptor beta chains below was sequenced from the same sample in a study of CD8 T cells in ankylosing spondylitis. Their antigens are not known. Study-wide results and limits: A motif of 7 to 9 highly homologous TCR beta variants was seen as apparently characteristic of ankylosing spondylitis blood.

Each CDR3 protein gets one entry after TCRdb re-called the 5' RACE reads with MiXCR. The repertoire holds 450,000 to 550,000 distinct CDR3 sequences, with over 4% as singletons. The material sequenced was blood, either unsorted or a sorted T cell fraction (not recorded which). The receptors derive from a male donor with ankylosing spondylitis.

This clonotype was recorded at least ten times. The rearrangement uses TRBV12-3 or TRBV12-4 and TRBJ2-1; TRBD1 matches 9 bases. J was trimmed by 6 bases and V by 6 bases; bases with no gene match: 12. The CDR3 consists of 16 residues. Here the CDR3 reads CASSRSPGQGFNEQFF. As DNA, the CDR3 is TGTGCCAGCAGCCGCTCGCCGGGACAGGGATTCAATGAGCAGTTCTTC.

This clonotype turned up a few times. The chain couples TRBV11-2 to TRBJ1-1; 7 nucleotides align to TRBD1. V was pared by 7 bases and J by 1 base, with 12 bases of the junction left unmatched. There are 16 residues in the CDR3. Per the germline V gene, CDR1 is SGHAT and CDR2 is FQNNGV. The CDR3 coding sequence is TGTGCCAGCACCCAGATAGGACAGGCGCCGAACACTGAAGCTTTCTTT. Amino acids: CASTQIGQAPNTEAFF.

At least ten counts were recorded for this clonotype. The junction does not match germline at one end; this may be a read error. The CDR3 DNA reads as TGTGCCAGCAGCTCCCCGGGTGTCACTAATAAAAAACTGTTTTTT. It yields the protein CASSSPGVTNKKLFF. The chain is built from TRBV7-6 and TRBJ1-4, with D unresolved. Germline loops: CDR1 SGHVS, CDR2 FNYEAQ. The CDR3 is made up of 15 amino acids.

This clonotype was found a few times. The chain carries TRBV25-1 and TRBJ2-7; possibly TRBD1 for D (6 bases). In germline, CDR1 is MGHDK, CDR2 SYGVNS. The ends were cut back, 1 base at V and 6 bases at J, with 10 bases in the middle. This CDR3 contains 13 residues. The CDR3 is CASSEWGLVEQYF. In DNA, the CDR3 is TGTGCCAGCAGTGAATGGGGGCTGGTCGAGCAGTACTTC.

This clonotype has at least ten counts. The chain is built from TRBV11-1 and TRBJ1-5; D may be TRBD1 (6 bases). V was pared by 1 base and J by 4 bases, with 20 bases between. The CDR3 is 18 amino acids. The germline gives CDR1 SGHAT, CDR2 FQDESV (reference sequence). CDR3 protein: CASSLVGEGGRTNQPQHF. The CDR3 DNA reads TGTGCCAGCAGCTTAGTGGGCGAGGGGGGGAGGACGAATCAGCCCCAGCATTTT.

This clonotype was counted at least ten times. The V gene is TRBV2, the J gene TRBJ1-1, with unresolved D. Germline assignment: CDR1 SNHLY and CDR2 FYNNEI. This CDR3 spans 13 amino acids. V lost 1 base and J lost 1, with 4 bases in between. CDR3 in DNA: TGTGCCAGCAGTGAAGGGGAGAACACTGAAGCTTTCTTT. Translating gives CASSEGENTEAFF.

This clonotype showed up just a few times. The J gene is TRBJ2-7, the V gene TRBV7-6; 9 bases are shared with TRBD1. V shed 5 bases and J 2 bases; nucleotides not matched to a gene: 7. Germline CDR1 and CDR2: SGHVS and FNYEAQ. The CDR3 consists of 15 residues. The CDR3 here is CASSGPGQGPYEQYF. DNA for the CDR3: TGTGCCAGCAGCGGACCGGGACAGGGCCCCTACGAGCAGTACTTC.

The V gene is TRBV5-1, the J gene TRBJ2-3, with 10 bases aligning to TRBD2. Germline V gene data show CDR1 as SGHRS and CDR2 as YFSETQ. The CDR3 runs to 14 residues. J gave up 4 bases and V 4 bases, and 3 bases lay outside the gene matches. CDR3 in amino acids: CASSPGLAADTQYF. As DNA, the CDR3 is TGCGCCAGCAGCCCCGGACTAGCGGCAGATACGCAGTATTTT.

This clonotype was counted many times. The junction departs from germline at one end; a sequencing error may be responsible. This rearrangement joins TRBV7-7 to TRBJ2-2; D gene uncertain. Per germline, CDR1 SSHAT and CDR2 FNYEAQ (reference sequence). The CDR3 consists of 14 residues. The CDR3 sequence: CASSLSRQTGELFF. CDR3 nucleotides: TGTGCTAGCAGCTTATCGAGACAAACCGGGGAGCTGTTTTTT.

This clonotype appeared many times. The V gene is TRBV6-2 or TRBV6-3, the J gene TRBJ2-7; TRBD2 might be the D (7 bases). CDR3 length: 15 amino acids. Germline V gene sequence: CDR1 MNHEY, CDR2 SVGEGT. The germline V and J ends were trimmed by 2 bases and 2 bases, with 13 bases remaining between them. The DNA for the CDR3 is TGTGCCAGCAGTTACGTGGGAGGGGGAACCTACGAGCAGTACTTC. Translation: CASSYVGGGTYEQYF.

This clonotype appeared many times. This chain links TRBV9 with TRBJ2-2; D remains unclear. The V end lost 0 bases, the J end lost 4 bases, and 13 bases lay between the germline ends. CDR1 SGDLS and CDR2 YYNGEE come from the germline V gene. The CDR3 runs 16 residues. The DNA of the CDR3 is TGTGCCAGCAGCGTAGACCTGACCCCGGGCACCGGGGAGCTGTTTTTT. Its translation: CASSVDLTPGTGELFF.

The table lists this clonotype with many counts. The chain recombines TRBV20-1 with TRBJ2-1, with D perhaps given as TRBD1 or TRBD2 (5 bases each). The CDR3 contains 17 residues. CDR1 DFQATT and CDR2 SNEGSKA come from the germline V gene (reference sequence). V lost 0 bases and J lost 8, with 23 bases in between. CDR3 loop: CSARDGGRAVFNHEQFF. The DNA for the CDR3 is TGCAGTGCTAGAGATGGGGGTCGGGCAGTTTTTAACCATGAGCAGTTCTTC.

Many counts were recorded for this clonotype. The chain has TRBV20-1 and TRBJ2-7, with a tentative D call TRBD2 (6 bases). Per the germline V gene, CDR1 is DFQATT and CDR2 is SNEGSKA (reference sequence). Trimming removed 6 bases from V and 0 bases from J, with 15 bases in between. CDR3 length equals 14 residues. CDR3 in amino acids: CSAQRDFSSYEQYF. CDR3 bases: TGCAGTGCCCAAAGGGACTTTTCCTCCTACGAGCAGTACTTC.

This clonotype was observed a few times. The rearrangement links TRBV18 to TRBJ2-1; 9 bases are a match to TRBD2. Germline V CDR1 and CDR2: KGHSH, LQKENI. V lost 2 bases to trimming and J lost 9 bases; unmatched junction nucleotides: 5. The CDR3 length is 14 residues. The CDR3 region is CASSPIASGVEQFF. The CDR3 DNA sequence: TGTGCCAGCTCACCAATCGCTAGCGGGGTTGAGCAGTTCTTC. Combining the CDR3 with reference TRBV18 and TRBJ2-1 gives the whole variable domain NAGVMQNPRHLVRRRGQEARLRCSPMKGHSHVYWYRQLPEEGLKFMVYLQKENIIDESGMPKERFSAEFPKEGPSILRIQQVVRGDSAAYFCASSPIASGVEQFFGPGTRLTVL.

Ten or more counts support this clonotype. J is TRBJ2-5 and V is TRBV29-1; 9 bases agree with TRBD1. CDR3 size: 13 residues. V dropped 3 bases and J dropped 5; count of bases not matched to a gene: 4. Germline CDR1 is SQVTM and CDR2 is ANQGSEA. The CDR3 bases are TGCAGCGTTGACGGGACAGGGAAGGAGACCCAGTACTTC. Translation: CSVDGTGKETQYF.

This clonotype was seen at least ten times. The chain couples TRBV7-9 to TRBJ1-2; D unresolved. Trimming cost V 3 bases and J 5 bases, with 7 bases left between them. The germline CDR1 and CDR2 sequences are SEHNR and FQNEAQ (reference sequence). This CDR3 has 12 residues. CDR3 coding DNA: TGTGCCAGCAGCTTTTCAGCATATGGCTACACCTTC. It translates to CASSFSAYGYTF.

The chain couples TRBV29-1 to TRBJ2-7, with 10 bases lining up with TRBD2. The CDR3 is 11 amino acids. CDR1 is SQVTM and CDR2 is ANQGSEA in the germline V gene. V lost 5 bases to trimming and J lost 6 bases; unmatched junction nucleotides: 1. DNA of the CDR3: TGCAGCGTTAGGACTAGCGGCGAGCAGTACTTC. Its protein product is CSVRTSGEQYF.